A single sample gave rise to the 14 T cell receptor beta chains below, sequenced in a study of circulating CD8 cells and anti-PD-1 response in melanoma. Live CD3+CD8+TCRalphabeta+ cells were sorted into four subsets by PD-1 and/or TIGIT. TCR libraries were prepared from approximately 15 ng of total RNA with the QIAseq Immune Repertoire TCR panel. One entry per CDR3 protein, called by TCRdb with MiXCR from the reads. The sample yields about 2,000 distinct CDR3 sequences, around 6.3% seen once. The sequenced sample was CD8+ T cells from PBMCs, obtained at baseline or after one month of anti-PD-1 therapy (not recorded which). The receptors shown here come from a human donor with melanoma.

The rearrangement joins TRBV2 to TRBJ2-1, with TRBD2 matching over 7 bases. The CDR3 contains 14 residues. Germline-derived CDR1 and CDR2 are SNHLY and FYNNEI. Germline trimming cut 2 bases from V and 5 bases from J; bases unmatched to any gene: 3. The CDR3 DNA reads TGTGCCAGCAGTGAACTAGCGGACCACAATGAGCAGTTCTTC. It yields the protein CASSELADHNEQFF.

By sample share, this clonotype is medium-sized (0.01 to 0.1%). The chain carries TRBV19 and TRBJ2-1, with 7 positions matching TRBD2. The germline V gene encodes CDR1 LNHDA and CDR2 SQIVND (reference sequence). The CDR3 has 16 residues. V lost 4 bases and J lost 4; bases outside the gene matches: 10. The CDR3 bases are TGTGCCAGTAGTAGGGGGGGACTCGTCGGGTACAATGAGCAGTTCTTC. Amino acid sequence: CASSRGGLVGYNEQFF.

This clonotype is medium-sized. The chain has TRBV27 and TRBJ2-3; TRBD1 might be the D (5 bases). CDR1 is MNHEY and CDR2 is SMNVEV in the germline V gene (reference sequence). The V end was cut by 3 bases, the J end by 3 bases, with 10 bases between. This CDR3 has 14 amino acids. This CDR3 reads CASSFAPGTDTQYF. The CDR3 nucleotides read TGTGCCAGCAGTTTTGCCCCAGGGACAGATACGCAGTATTTT.

By share, this clonotype ranks as medium-sized. The chain uses TRBV27 and TRBJ1-6, with a possible D match to TRBD1 (6 bases). Germline V gene sequence: CDR1 MNHEY, CDR2 SMNVEV (reference sequence). This CDR3 region has 16 residues. Trimming removed 6 bases at V and 0 bases at J, with 12 bases between. The CDR3 nucleotides are TGTGCCAGCAGCCCACAGGGAAGCTCCTATAATTCACCCCTCCACTTT. Translation gives CASSPQGSSYNSPLHF.

By share, this clonotype counts as medium-sized. The gene calls are TRBV19 and TRBJ2-1; a weak D match, TRBD1 (6 bases). Germline assignment: CDR1 LNHDA and CDR2 SQIVND (reference sequence). The length of the CDR3 is 14 residues. The germline V and J ends were trimmed by 8 bases and 5 bases, with 16 bases remaining between them. The CDR3 bases are TGTGCCAGTGGTTGGGGGCAGTCGAACAATGAGCAGTTCTTC. Residues: CASGWGQSNNEQFF.

Sample share makes this clonotype medium-sized. The rearrangement uses TRBV27 and TRBJ2-7; D is unresolved. The V gene's germline CDR1 is MNHEY and CDR2 SMNVEV (reference sequence). The CDR3 is 13 amino acids. The V end lost 5 bases, the J end lost 0 bases, and 8 bases lay between the germline ends. The CDR3 is CASSISSSYEQYF. CDR3 in DNA: TGTGCCAGCAGTATCTCGAGCTCCTACGAGCAGTACTTC.

This clonotype counts as medium-sized. The chain is built from TRBV28 and TRBJ1-6; D not certain. From germline, CDR1 is MDHEN and CDR2 SYDVKM. The CDR3 length is 15 residues. The V and J ends lost 6 bases and 8 bases respectively, with 17 bases between them. Written as DNA, the CDR3 is TGTGCCAGCAGGCAGCGGACGTATCAACATTCACCCCTCCACTTT. Translation: CASRQRTYQHSPLHF.

Relative to its sample, this clonotype is medium-sized. This chain uses TRBV19 with TRBJ2-1, with D uncertain. CDR1 is LNHDA, CDR2 SQIVND, per germline (reference sequence). Trimming took off 2 bases at V and 10 bases at J, with 6 bases between the two ends. The CDR3 spans 11 residues. CDR3: CASSILGEQFF. CDR3 DNA sequence: TGTGCCAGTAGTATATTAGGGGAGCAGTTCTTC.

Sample share makes this clonotype medium-sized. The rearrangement uses TRBV4-1 and TRBJ2-3, with D hard to call. Deletions cut 6 bases from V and 0 bases from J, with 10 bases between. This CDR3 is 14 amino acids long. Germline values: CDR1 MGHRA, CDR2 YSYEKL. The CDR3 nucleotides read TGCGCCAGCAGGGTCGGCAGTAGCACAGATACGCAGTATTTT. It specifies CASRVGSSTDTQYF.

This clonotype rates as medium-sized. The V gene is TRBV5-4, the J gene TRBJ2-2; 9 bases are a match to TRBD1. V lost 4 bases to trimming and J lost 5 bases; unmatched junction nucleotides: 6. Germline V gene lookup returns CDR1 SGHNT and CDR2 YYREEE (reference sequence). The CDR3 is made up of 15 amino acids. The DNA of the CDR3 is TGTGCCAGCAGCCCCGGGACAGGGAGGACCGGGGAGCTGTTTTTT. Its translation is CASSPGTGRTGELFF.

By sample fraction, this clonotype is medium-sized. V gene TRBV28 combines with J gene TRBJ2-2, with D possibly matching TRBD2 (6 bases). From germline, CDR1 is MDHEN and CDR2 SYDVKM. V lost 5 bases to trimming and J lost 5 bases, with 12 bases between them. The CDR3 extends over 14 amino acids. CDR3: CASSRDWWTGELFF. For the CDR3, the DNA is TGTGCCAGCAGTAGGGACTGGTGGACCGGGGAGCTGTTTTTT.

Within the sample, this clonotype is medium-sized (0.01 to 0.1%). The chain employs TRBV27 and TRBJ1-5; the D is unclear. This CDR3 spans 15 amino acids. Trimming cost V 2 bases and J 2 bases, with 10 bases left between them. Germline CDR1 MNHEY, CDR2 SMNVEV (reference sequence). The CDR3 is CASSLNGPGNQPQHF. The CDR3 region has the DNA TGTGCCAGCAGTTTAAACGGGCCAGGCAATCAGCCCCAGCATTTT.

This clonotype rates as medium-sized. V usage is TRBV19 and J usage is TRBJ2-7, with D unresolved. Trimming took 3 bases from V and 0 from J, leaving 12 bases between them. The V gene's germline CDR1 is LNHDA and CDR2 SQIVND (reference sequence). CDR3 length: 15 residues. The CDR3 here is CASSISAASSYEQYF. CDR3 DNA: TGTGCCAGTAGTATTTCGGCAGCTAGCTCCTACGAGCAGTACTTC.

By proportion, this clonotype is medium-sized. This chain uses TRBV19 with TRBJ1-1, with unresolved D. This CDR3 spans 12 amino acids. Looked up from germline, CDR1 is LNHDA and CDR2 is SQIVND (reference sequence). The V end lost 9 bases, the J end lost 4 bases, and 12 bases lay between the germline ends. This chain's CDR3 is CASLSVSTEAFF. CDR3 DNA: TGTGCCAGCTTGTCCGTAAGCACTGAAGCTTTCTTT.